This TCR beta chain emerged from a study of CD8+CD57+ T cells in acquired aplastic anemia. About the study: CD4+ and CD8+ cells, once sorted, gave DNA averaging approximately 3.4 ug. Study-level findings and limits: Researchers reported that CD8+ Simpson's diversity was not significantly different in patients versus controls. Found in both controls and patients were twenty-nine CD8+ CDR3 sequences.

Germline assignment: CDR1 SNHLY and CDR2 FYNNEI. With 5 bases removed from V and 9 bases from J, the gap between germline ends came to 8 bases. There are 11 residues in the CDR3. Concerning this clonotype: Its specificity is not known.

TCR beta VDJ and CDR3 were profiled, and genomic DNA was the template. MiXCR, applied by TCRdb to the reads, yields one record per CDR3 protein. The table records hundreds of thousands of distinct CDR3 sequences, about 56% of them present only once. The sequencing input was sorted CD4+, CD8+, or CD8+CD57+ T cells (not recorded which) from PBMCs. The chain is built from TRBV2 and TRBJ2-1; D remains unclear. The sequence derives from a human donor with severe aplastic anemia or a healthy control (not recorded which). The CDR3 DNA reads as TGTGCCAGCAGTCGACGTACTGAGCAGTTCTTC. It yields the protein CASSRRTEQFF.